The 5 T cell receptor beta chains below were found in one sample sequenced in a study of blood T cell repertoires in COVID-19. Clones were sequenced by immunoSEQ multiplex PCR, and TCRdb holds only the in-frame ones, with some missing. The sample records about 70,000 clones, around nine tenths being singletons. Input material: peripheral blood. All receptors come from a human donor in a cohort sampled during active COVID-19.

The rearrangement uses TRBV5-4 and TRBJ1-2; a possible D gene is TRBD1 (5 bases). CDR1 is SGHNT, CDR2 YYREEE, per germline (reference sequence). V lost 2 bases to trimming and J lost 4 bases, with 15 bases between them. This CDR3 spans 15 amino acids. CDR3 bases: TGTGCCAGCAGCTTAAGGTGGCGGGGGACCTATGGCTACACCTTC. Translation gives CASSLRWRGTYGYTF.

The rearrangement joins TRBV2 to TRBJ2-7; D perhaps matches TRBD2 (7 bases). The V gene's germline CDR1 is SNHLY and CDR2 FYNNEI. The length of the CDR3 is 15 residues. V lost 5 bases and J 2 bases, leaving 16 bases between the germline ends. The CDR3 is CASSPERGHPYEQYF. The CDR3 coding sequence is TGTGCCAGCAGTCCCGAGCGGGGACACCCCTACGAGCAGTACTTC.

The chain carries TRBV7-6 and TRBJ2-7; perhaps TRBD2 as D (6 bases). Germline V gene lookup returns CDR1 SGHVS and CDR2 FNYEAQ. Trimming took 2 bases from V and 7 from J, leaving 12 bases between them. The CDR3 contains 13 residues. CDR3 nucleotides: TGTGCCAGCAGCTTACGCGGGGCGAGAGAGCAGTACTTC. Its translation is CASSLRGAREQYF.

The J gene is TRBJ2-7, the V gene TRBV18, with 9 positions matching TRBD2. The germline CDR1 and CDR2 sequences are KGHSH and LQKENI. The J segment lost 0 bases and the V segment lost 0 bases, leaving 12 bases of the junction unmatched. This CDR3 has 19 amino acids. CDR3 sequence: CASSPPGKSGGRLSYEQYF. CDR3 DNA sequence: TGTGCCAGCTCACCACCGGGGAAAAGCGGGGGGCGCCTCTCCTACGAGCAGTACTTC.

The rearrangement joins TRBV11-2 to TRBJ1-1, with D uncertain. The CDR3 has 11 amino acids. Germline CDR1 and CDR2: SGHAT and FQNNGV. Trimming shortened V by 3 bases and J by 8 bases, and 7 bases separated the two germline ends. CDR3 sequence: CASSLLREAFF. The CDR3 coding sequence is TGTGCCAGCAGCTTGTTGAGAGAAGCTTTCTTT.